Detailed here is one T cell receptor beta chain. The sample originates from a study of shared clonotypes between healthy human individuals. The assay was immunoSEQ multiplex PCR, and TCRdb's table has in-frame clones only and misses some. The table lists roughly 220,000 clones, 65% to 70% of them singletons. V was trimmed by 5 bases and J by 2 bases, leaving 16 bases between them. Germline V gene data show CDR1 as SGHDT and CDR2 as YYEEEE. This CDR3 is 16 amino acids long. What was sequenced was memory CD4+ T cells sorted from blood. Subset described: CD45RA-negative fraction. The chain links TRBV5-6 to TRBJ2-2, with D possibly TRBD2 on 5 matching bases. The TCR sequence derives from a man aged 25-45 years in good health. The chain's CDR3 is CASRRWTGTNTGELFF. The CDR3 nucleotides are TGTGCCAGCAGACGATGGACGGGAACAAACACCGGGGAGCTGTTTTTT. Looking up the rest from reference TRBV5-6 and TRBJ2-2 gives the full variable domain: DAGVTQSPTHLIKTRGQQVTLRCSPKSGHDTVSWYQQALGQGPQFIFQYYEEEERQRGNFPDRFSGHQFPNYSSELNVNALLLGDSALYLCASRRWTGTNTGELFFGEGSRLTVL.